The subject of this entry is one T cell receptor beta chain. The antigen is unknown. The entry originates in a study of T cell repertoires in cytomegalovirus infection. Study context: Newly reported HLA-C-restricted and thoroughly characterized HLA-B-restricted CMV epitopes were employed. Public signatures in TCR beta pointed to CMV infection and matching HLA type.

Study observations and caveats: CMV carriers having the relevant HLA were flagged by cumulative public TCR beta family frequency.

The CDR3 runs 13 residues. Trimming took 0 bases from V and 6 from J, leaving 5 bases between them. The germline gives CDR1 MNHNY, CDR2 SVGAGI (reference sequence). MiXCR, run by TCRdb on the reads, gives a single entry per CDR3 protein. The table shows about 770,000 distinct CDR3 sequences, with about 27% occurring only once. This rearrangement joins TRBV6-6 to TRBJ2-2, with D unclear. The source material was cultured CD8+ T cells from PBMCs, sampled from culture after CMV antigen stimulation. The TCR comes from a human donor in good health (CMV status not recorded). Some clones in this sample may be carry-over from other donors' samples. The CDR3 region is CASSYSASGELFF. CDR3 nucleotides: TGTGCCAGCAGTTACTCGGCATCCGGGGAGCTGTTTTTT.